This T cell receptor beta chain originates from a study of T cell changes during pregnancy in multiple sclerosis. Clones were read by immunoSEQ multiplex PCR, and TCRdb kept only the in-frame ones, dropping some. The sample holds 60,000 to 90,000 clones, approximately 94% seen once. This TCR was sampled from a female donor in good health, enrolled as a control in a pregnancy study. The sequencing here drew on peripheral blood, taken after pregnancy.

Here the CDR3 reads CAWTGSGTDTQYF. The CDR3 nucleotides read TGTGCCTGGACAGGTAGCGGGACAGATACGCAGTATTTT. This sequence joins TRBV30 and TRBJ2-3; 7 nucleotides line up with TRBD2. This CDR3 has 13 residues. Germline CDR1 reads GTSNPN; CDR2 reads SVGIG (reference sequence). The ends lost 4 bases at V and 3 bases at J; junction bases unmatched: 4.